A single T cell receptor (beta chain) is shown here with its context. The entry originates in a study of cytomegalovirus exposure and HLA in healthy donors. The assay was immunoSEQ multiplex PCR, and TCRdb's table has in-frame clones only and misses some. The sample has tens of thousands of clones; approximately 90% are singletons. Trimming stripped 5 bases from V and 3 bases from J, with 13 bases between. Germline-derived CDR1 and CDR2 are SEHNR and FQNEAQ (reference sequence). The CDR3 spans 14 residues. The sequenced material came from PBMCs. V gene TRBV7-9 combines with J gene TRBJ2-5; perhaps TRBD1 as D (6 bases). The receptor's source is a man under 40 in good health and CMV-seronegative. The CDR3 bases are TGTGCCAGCAGCGCTTACAGGGATGAAGAGACCCAGTACTTC. Protein sequence: CASSAYRDEETQYF.